A single T cell receptor beta chain is shown here with its context. Its cognate antigen is unknown. Germline V lookup: CDR1 SQVTM, CDR2 ANQGSEA. Trimming cost V 7 bases and J 1 base, with 7 bases left between them. This CDR3 comprises 11 residues. This sample was included in a study of cytomegalovirus exposure and HLA in healthy donors. On the study more broadly: Membership in the Caucasian-associated ancestry cluster was found for 81% of approximately 400 genotyped donors.

Healthy bone marrow donors made up the donors. Findings and limits, study-wide: TCR beta V- and J-gene trimming, according to a later analysis, was linked to a missense DCLRE1C variant. When the data were analyzed later, several of the most significant clusters appeared to be linked to common viral pathogens.

PCR used 60 Vbeta primers and 13 Jbeta primers. Produced via immunoSEQ multiplex PCR; TCRdb's table is partial and in-frame only. The profile shows roughly 110,000 clones, about three quarters of them singletons. The chain uses TRBV29-1 and TRBJ1-1; D gene uncertain. This TCR was recovered from a woman aged 45-59 years in good health and CMV-seropositive. Material: PBMCs. CDR3 nucleotides: TGCAGCGCGGGGAGGAACACTGAAGCTTTCTTT. Amino acids: CSAGRNTEAFF.